The present TCR beta chain was sequenced within a study of blood T cell repertoires in COVID-19. Background on the study: Some COVID-19 samples were acute and others convalescent; all came from the United States, Italy and Spain. In each case, the material was cDNA or gDNA derived from T cells, B-cell-depleted T cells, or PBMCs.

Trimming stripped 3 bases from V and 3 bases from J, with 8 bases between. Germline loops: CDR1 SQVTM, CDR2 ANQGSEA. The CDR3 covers 12 residues. As originally analysed: How many nucleated cells were present was estimated from reference gene primer amplification. The protocol was immunoSEQ multiplex PCR, while the TCRdb copy is restricted to in-frame clones and leaves out a portion. Clone size and the V and J calls come from that table; the DNA yielded D and trimming. The table lists about 22,000 clones, 91% of them singletons, with 2.5% to 4% in the top ten. Sequencing was carried out using peripheral blood. V is TRBV29-1 and J is TRBJ1-1; tentatively, D is TRBD1 (6 bases). The sequence was collected from a woman in her 70s with active COVID-19. CDR3 DNA sequence: TGCAGCGTTGACAGGGGCGACACTGAAGCTTTCTTT. This translates into CSVDRGDTEAFF. Full variable domain (missing parts from reference TRBV29-1 and TRBJ1-1): SAVISQKPSRDICQRGTSLTIQCQVDSQVTMMFWYRQQPGQSLTLIATANQGSEATYESGFVIDKFPISRPNLTFSTLTVSNMSPEDSSIYLCSVDRGDTEAFFGQGTRLTVV.